Following are 31 T cell receptor beta chains from one sample sequenced in a study of cytomegalovirus exposure and HLA in healthy donors. PCR was performed using 60 Vbeta and 13 Jbeta primers. The method was immunoSEQ multiplex PCR; TCRdb's version includes in-frame clones alone and lacks a portion of them. The repertoire has some 99,000 clones, 81% of them found once; the top ten carry over 2%. Sequencing input: PBMCs. These receptors all come from a woman in her thirties in good health and CMV-seronegative.

This chain uses TRBV2 with TRBJ2-1, with 12 nucleotides matching TRBD2. This CDR3 region has 14 residues. Germline V gene lookup returns CDR1 SNHLY and CDR2 FYNNEI. The trim removed 7 bases at V and 10 bases at J, leaving 8 bases unmatched. CDR3 sequence (DNA): TGTGCCAGCATACTGGGACTAGCGGGTTCGGAGCAGTTCTTC. This translates into CASILGLAGSEQFF.

This clone has a single count. This chain joins TRBV4-2 and TRBJ1-3; D unresolved. The V and J ends lost 0 bases and 0 bases respectively, with 9 bases between them. The CDR3 runs to 16 residues. Looked up from germline, CDR1 is LGHNA and CDR2 is YNFKEQ. The CDR3 DNA reads as TGTGCCAGCAGCCAAGAGGCGGGAAGCTCTGGAAACACCATATATTTT. Encoded protein: CASSQEAGSSGNTIYF.

This chain links TRBV28 with TRBJ1-1; D remains ambiguous. The length of the CDR3 is 11 residues. V lost 1 base and J 9 bases, leaving 6 bases between the germline ends. The germline gives CDR1 MDHEN, CDR2 SYDVKM. The chain's CDR3 is CASSLSQKAFF. DNA for the CDR3: TGTGCCAGCAGTTTATCACAGAAAGCTTTCTTT.

V is TRBV4-1 and J is TRBJ2-1; TRBD2 matches 16 bases. The junction had 11 bases not matched to a gene; V was cut back by 6 bases and J by 3 bases. CDR3 length: 19 amino acids. Germline CDR1 MGHRA, CDR2 YSYEKL. CDR3 protein: CASRTGTSGRAVGYNEQFF. The CDR3 coding sequence is TGCGCCAGCAGAACCGGGACTAGCGGGAGGGCCGTGGGCTACAATGAGCAGTTCTTC.

This clone was found a few times. The chain links TRBV7-2 to TRBJ2-3; 15 nucleotides align to TRBD2. After removal of 6 bases from V and 4 bases from J, the junction contained 14 bases not matched to a gene. In germline, CDR1 is SGHTA, CDR2 FQGNSA. The CDR3 extends over 19 amino acids. CDR3 region: CASRSLGLAGGPRADTQYF. In DNA form, the CDR3 reads TGTGCCAGCAGATCACTAGGACTAGCGGGAGGGCCGAGGGCAGATACGCAGTATTTT.

A few counts support this clone. This sample also contains other DNA sequences that code for the same CDR3. This sequence joins TRBV30 and TRBJ2-7; D uncertain. The CDR3 totals 12 residues. V was clipped by 2 bases and J by 2 bases, with 7 bases between them. Germline V gives CDR1 GTSNPN, CDR2 SVGIG (reference sequence). The CDR3: CAWSSSPYEQYF. CDR3 DNA: TGTGCCTGGAGTAGTAGCCCCTACGAGCAGTACTTC.

The rearrangement uses TRBV7-9 and TRBJ2-7; 11 bases agree with TRBD2. V was pared by 3 bases and J by 2 bases, with 12 bases of the junction left unmatched. Germline V CDR1 and CDR2: SEHNR, FQNEAQ (reference sequence). The CDR3 extends over 18 amino acids. The chain's CDR3 is CASSLDLSGRAYPYEQYF. For the CDR3, the DNA is TGTGCCAGCAGCTTGGATCTTAGCGGGAGGGCCTATCCCTACGAGCAGTACTTC.

The CDR3 DNA follows: TGTGCCAGCAGCCTATCCGGGACAGGGCGGACTGAAGCTTTCTTT. Translated: CASSLSGTGRTEAFF. The chain couples TRBV7-8 to TRBJ1-1; TRBD1 aligns across 9 bases. The CDR3 consists of 15 residues. J gave up 5 bases and V 5 bases, and 9 bases lay outside the gene matches. Germline CDR1 SGHVS, CDR2 FQNEAQ.

This clone was seen more than once but under ten times. CDR3 protein: CASRPTTESSYEQYF. The CDR3 nucleotides are TGCGCCAGCAGACCCACCACAGAAAGCTCCTACGAGCAGTACTTC. The chain employs TRBV5-1 and TRBJ2-7, with D uncertain. CDR3 length: 15 residues. Germline V gene sequence: CDR1 SGHRS, CDR2 YFSETQ. Trimming cost V 5 bases and J 0 bases, with 15 bases left between them.

The chain couples TRBV30 to TRBJ2-5; TRBD1 is a possible D gene (5 bases). Trimming shortened V by 4 bases and J by 1 base, and 25 bases separated the two germline ends. This CDR3 is 18 amino acids long. The germline V gene has CDR1 GTSNPN and CDR2 SVGIG (reference sequence). The CDR3 nucleotides are TGTGCCTGGATCCAGGGCGCGACAAGTAATCTTCGCCAAGAGACCCAGTACTTC. It codes for CAWIQGATSNLRQETQYF.

V gene TRBV6-5 combines with J gene TRBJ2-1; maybe TRBD2 (5 bases). Germline-derived CDR1 and CDR2 are MNHEY and SVGAGI. The CDR3 extends over 14 amino acids. The V end lost 8 bases, the J end lost 0 bases, and 11 bases lay between the germline ends. The CDR3 bases are TGTGCCAGCTCCTACCGGGACTCCTACAATGAGCAGTTCTTC. Translating it yields CASSYRDSYNEQFF.

The chain is built from TRBV2 and TRBJ2-5; 9 nucleotides agree with TRBD2. Trimming cost V 6 bases and J 1 base; bases outside gene matches: 9. CDR1 is SNHLY, CDR2 FYNNEI, per germline. CDR3 length equals 16 residues. The CDR3, as DNA: TGTGCCAGCAGCCTAACAGCGGGAGGTCCCCAAGAGACCCAGTACTTC. It specifies CASSLTAGGPQETQYF.

A word on this clone: The junction shows a germline mismatch at one end, possibly a read error. This sample includes further DNA sequences coding for the same CDR3. V is TRBV19 and J is TRBJ1-2; 12 positions match TRBD1. This CDR3 contains 16 residues. Germline values: CDR1 LNHDA, CDR2 SQIVND (reference sequence). The CDR3: CATMPGQGANWAGYTF. The CDR3 DNA reads TGCGCCACGATGCCGGGACAGGGGGCTAATTGGGCTGGCTACACCTTC.

The chain joins TRBV4-3 to TRBJ2-2, with 12 bases identical to TRBD2. The J segment lost 3 bases and the V segment lost 1 base, leaving 3 bases of the junction unmatched. This CDR3 contains 17 residues. The V gene's germline CDR1 is LGHNA and CDR2 YSLEER. CDR3 DNA: TGCGCCAGCAGCCAAGGGCGGACTAGCGGGGACACCGGGGAGCTGTTTTTT. Encoded protein: CASSQGRTSGDTGELFF.

The chain is built from TRBV7-2 and TRBJ2-1; D gene ambiguous. V lost 0 bases, J lost 10 bases, and 13 bases lay in between. CDR1 is SGHTA and CDR2 is FQGNSA in the germline V gene. The CDR3 is made up of 14 amino acids. The CDR3 spells CASSLALMSREQFF. The CDR3 DNA is TGTGCCAGCAGCTTAGCGTTAATGAGTCGGGAGCAGTTCTTC. Full variable domain (remainder filled in from reference TRBV7-2 and TRBJ2-1): GAGVSQSPSNKVTEKGKDVELRCDPISGHTALYWYRQSLGQGLEFLIYFQGNSAPDKSGLPSDRFSAERTGGSVSTLTIQRTQQEDSAVYLCASSLALMSREQFFGPGTRLTVL.

The chain couples TRBV27 to TRBJ1-6, with 9 bases aligning to TRBD1. From germline, CDR1 is MNHEY and CDR2 SMNVEV (reference sequence). This CDR3 is built from 13 residues. V lost 10 bases and J lost 6; bases outside the gene matches: 4. CDR3 region: CATRDRVNSPLHF. In DNA form, the CDR3 reads TGTGCCACCAGGGACAGGGTTAATTCACCCCTCCACTTT.

The chain is built from TRBV5-6 and TRBJ2-1; 10 bases are shared with TRBD2. CDR1 SGHDT and CDR2 YYEEEE come from the germline V gene. V lost 5 bases and J lost 0; bases outside the gene matches: 5. The CDR3 contains 16 residues. CDR3 region: CASSHSGRSSYNEQFF. Here the CDR3 DNA reads TGTGCCAGCAGTCATAGCGGGAGGAGCTCCTACAATGAGCAGTTCTTC.

This clone turned up a few times. The chain joins TRBV5-5 to TRBJ2-1; D might be TRBD2 (5 bases). The CDR3 extends over 14 amino acids. V lost 10 bases to trimming and J lost 4 bases, with 18 bases between them. Germline assignment: CDR1 SGHKS and CDR2 YYEKEE (reference sequence). CDR3 DNA: TGTGCCGCCGATAGCGAGAAAGCATACAATGAGCAGTTCTTC. It codes for CAADSEKAYNEQFF.

V and J are TRBV29-1 and TRBJ1-1, with 9 bases lining up with TRBD1. The germline V gene has CDR1 SQVTM and CDR2 ANQGSEA. The CDR3 runs 12 residues. The J segment lost 3 bases and the V segment lost 6 bases, leaving 2 bases of the junction unmatched. The CDR3 DNA reads as TGCAGCGTGGACAGGGGAGACACTGAAGCTTTCTTT. Its translation is CSVDRGDTEAFF.

The V and J genes are TRBV19 and TRBJ2-3; TRBD1 matches 7 bases. Unmatched junction bases numbered 9, after V lost 7 bases and J lost 5 bases. Germline assignment: CDR1 LNHDA and CDR2 SQIVND (reference sequence). The CDR3 totals 14 residues. CDR3 in DNA: TGTGCCAGTATCCCTAACAGGGGAAAAGATACGCAGTATTTT. This codes for CASIPNRGKDTQYF.

This chain joins TRBV7-9 and TRBJ2-1, with D tentatively TRBD2 (6 bases). The V and J ends lost 9 bases and 1 base respectively, with 13 bases between them. This CDR3 is built from 14 residues. Germline CDR1 reads SEHNR; CDR2 reads FQNEAQ (reference sequence). The CDR3 reads CASGGELSYNEQFF. CDR3 DNA: TGTGCCAGTGGAGGGGAGTTGTCCTACAATGAGCAGTTCTTC.

This clone was seen a few times. The chain carries TRBV7-9 and TRBJ2-3, with a possible D match to TRBD2 (7 bases). Trimming stripped 1 base from V and 1 base from J, with 12 bases between. The CDR3 is 16 amino acids. Germline V gene sequence: CDR1 SEHNR, CDR2 FQNEAQ (reference sequence). The CDR3: CASSLVRGARTDTQYF. DNA for the CDR3: TGTGCCAGCAGCTTAGTCCGGGGGGCCCGCACAGATACGCAGTATTTT.

The chain combines TRBV7-8 with TRBJ1-1; a possible D gene is TRBD1 (6 bases). CDR3 length: 13 residues. CDR1 is SGHVS, CDR2 FQNEAQ, per germline. Deletions cut 1 base from V and 3 bases from J, with 6 bases between. CDR3: CASSLDRDTEAFF. The CDR3, as DNA: TGTGCCAGCAGCTTAGACAGGGACACTGAAGCTTTCTTT.

The chain employs TRBV27 and TRBJ2-7; the D gene is possibly TRBD1 (6 bases). Trimming removed 3 bases at V and 1 base at J, with 7 bases between. The CDR3 runs to 13 residues. From germline, CDR1 is MNHEY and CDR2 SMNVEV (reference sequence). The CDR3 here is CASSFGQSYEQYF. The CDR3 nucleotides are TGTGCCAGCAGTTTCGGACAGTCCTACGAGCAGTACTTC.

V usage is TRBV18 and J usage is TRBJ2-1, with 9 nucleotides matching TRBD1. The CDR3 totals 17 residues. Trimming cost V 5 bases and J 15 bases; bases outside gene matches: 23. The germline V gene encodes CDR1 KGHSH and CDR2 LQKENI. This CDR3 reads CASSYGQGSRRGSLRFF. The CDR3 DNA reads TGTGCCAGCTCATACGGACAGGGGTCTCGGAGGGGCAGTTTGCGGTTCTTC.

V gene TRBV7-2 combines with J gene TRBJ2-7; a weak D match, TRBD2 (6 bases). Germline assignment: CDR1 SGHTA and CDR2 FQGNSA. V was trimmed by 6 bases and J by 3 bases, leaving 15 bases between them. This CDR3 is 14 amino acids long. Here the CDR3 DNA reads TGTGCCAGCAGTATGGACTACTCGCTCTACGAGCAGTACTTC. This sequence encodes CASSMDYSLYEQYF.

J is TRBJ2-3 and V is TRBV20-1, with D maybe TRBD1 (6 bases). The germline V and J ends were trimmed by 4 bases and 14 bases, with 16 bases remaining between them. This CDR3 is 11 amino acids long. Germline V lookup: CDR1 DFQATT, CDR2 SNEGSKA (reference sequence). CDR3 protein: CSATLQGDRYF. For the CDR3, the DNA is TGCAGTGCTACCCTACAGGGTGATCGGTATTTT.

This clone was observed a few times. V is TRBV14 and J is TRBJ2-7, with a tentative D call TRBD2 (8 bases). Germline assignment: CDR1 SGHDN and CDR2 FVKESK. V lost 0 bases to trimming and J lost 2 bases, with 23 bases between them. This CDR3 is 19 amino acids long. The CDR3 here is CASSQDSGTDGRGTYEQYF. CDR3 DNA: TGTGCCAGCAGCCAAGATAGCGGGACAGACGGACGGGGGACCTACGAGCAGTACTTC.

The J gene is TRBJ2-3, the V gene TRBV10-3, with 7 bases identical to TRBD1. Trimming at V came to 8 bases and at J to 0 bases, leaving 5 bases not matched to a gene. Germline CDR1 ENHRY, CDR2 SYGVKD. CDR3 length: 14 amino acids. The CDR3 region has the DNA TGTGCCATCGGACGACAGGGAAGCACAGATACGCAGTATTTT. Translation: CAIGRQGSTDTQYF.

This sequence joins TRBV29-1 and TRBJ1-1; D uncertain. The V gene lost 4 bases and the J gene lost 6 bases, with 9 bases spanning the gap. CDR1 is SQVTM, CDR2 ANQGSEA, per germline. The CDR3 has 11 residues. The CDR3 nucleotides read TGCAGCGTTGTTAGTAGTTCTGAAGCTTTCTTT. It codes for CSVVSSSEAFF.

On this clone: Other DNA sequences within the sample encode an identical CDR3. V gene TRBV6-5 combines with J gene TRBJ2-7, with D perhaps matching TRBD2 (5 bases). The germline CDR1 and CDR2 sequences are MNHEY and SVGAGI. This CDR3 is 12 amino acids long. Deletions cut 2 bases from V and 4 bases from J, with 6 bases between. This chain's CDR3 is CASSYEGYEQYF. The CDR3 DNA follows: TGTGCCAGCAGTTACGAGGGATACGAGCAGTACTTC.